What follows are 16 T cell receptor beta chains derived from one specimen sequenced in a study of blood T cell repertoires in COVID-19. TCRdb's table, derived via immunoSEQ multiplex PCR, lists solely in-frame clones and lacks some. The table includes 200,000 or so clones, around 84% detected once. Sequencing was carried out using peripheral blood. The receptor source for this set is a man aged 60 to 69 with acute or convalescent COVID-19.

The rearrangement links TRBV24-1 to TRBJ2-5, with a possible D match to TRBD2 (5 bases). The CDR3 is made up of 11 amino acids. Germline V gene data show CDR1 as KGHDR and CDR2 as SFDVKD. The V and J ends lost 5 bases and 6 bases respectively, with 6 bases between them. The CDR3 nucleotides are TGTGCCACCAGTGCGGGAAAGACCCAGTACTTC. It is translated as CATSAGKTQYF.

V and J are TRBV6-6 and TRBJ1-5, with TRBD1 identical over 8 bases. The germline V gene has CDR1 MNHNY and CDR2 SVGAGI (reference sequence). CDR3 size: 14 residues. The trim removed 2 bases at V and 7 bases at J, leaving 4 bases unmatched. The CDR3 loop is CASSYDRGGQPQHF. Here the CDR3 DNA reads TGTGCCAGCAGTTACGACAGGGGTGGCCAGCCCCAGCATTTT.

The chain joins TRBV5-6 to TRBJ2-7; possibly TRBD1 for D (6 bases). This CDR3 region has 15 residues. Trimming removed 2 bases at V and 5 bases at J, with 17 bases between. From germline, CDR1 is SGHDT and CDR2 YYEEEE. The CDR3 nucleotides read TGTGCCAGCAGCTTTGGCACAGGGAGCTTCGACGAGCAGTACTTC. Its translation is CASSFGTGSFDEQYF.

This chain joins TRBV4-3 and TRBJ1-2, with D unclear. This CDR3 comprises 15 residues. Germline CDR1 LGHNA, CDR2 YSLEER. Trimming left V 7 bases short and J 4 bases short, with 19 bases between. The CDR3 sequence is CASTRGVEGLYGYTF. The CDR3 DNA follows: TGCGCCAGCACGCGAGGCGTTGAAGGCCTCTATGGCTACACCTTC.

The rearrangement joins TRBV9 to TRBJ2-1, with D tentatively TRBD2 (6 bases). Germline assignment: CDR1 SGDLS and CDR2 YYNGEE. The length of the CDR3 is 15 residues. V was shortened by 0 bases and J by 6 bases, with 13 bases between the two germline ends. The CDR3: CASSVGGAGRNEQFF. The CDR3 region has the DNA TGTGCCAGCAGCGTAGGGGGCGCGGGACGCAATGAGCAGTTCTTC. Looking up the rest from reference TRBV9 and TRBJ2-1 gives the full variable domain: DSGVTQTPKHLITATGQRVTLRCSPRSGDLSVYWYQQSLDQGLQFLIQYYNGEERAKGNILERFSAQQFPDLHSELNLSSLELGDSALYFCASSVGGAGRNEQFFGPGTRLTVL.

This chain connects TRBV9 to TRBJ1-3; D possibly corresponds to TRBD1 (6 bases). CDR1 and CDR2 from the germline V gene are SGDLS and YYNGEE. The CDR3 length is 16 residues. The V and J ends lost 0 bases and 0 bases respectively, with 10 bases between them. The CDR3 sequence: CASSVVGGPSGNTIYF. The CDR3 region has the DNA TGTGCCAGCAGCGTAGTCGGGGGGCCCTCTGGAAACACCATATATTTT. Together with reference TRBV9 and TRBJ1-3, the CDR3 gives the full variable domain: DSGVTQTPKHLITATGQRVTLRCSPRSGDLSVYWYQQSLDQGLQFLIQYYNGEERAKGNILERFSAQQFPDLHSELNLSSLELGDSALYFCASSVVGGPSGNTIYFGEGSWLTVV.

The chain recombines TRBV11-3 with TRBJ2-1; TRBD2 matches at 9 bases. V trimming: 1 base; J trimming: 4 bases; junction bases outside the gene matches: 2. Per the germline V gene, CDR1 is SGHNT and CDR2 is YENEEA. This CDR3 region has 15 residues. As DNA, the CDR3 is TGTGCCAGCAGCTTAGGCGGGGGGGCTTACAATGAGCAGTTCTTC. Amino acids: CASSLGGGAYNEQFF.

The rearrangement joins TRBV11-2 to TRBJ2-2; D gene uncertain. CDR3 length equals 12 residues. V gave up 3 bases and J gave up 8 bases, with 7 bases separating them. Germline assignment: CDR1 SGHAT and CDR2 FQNNGV. The DNA of the CDR3 is TGTGCCAGCAGCTTGTCTGTAGGGGAGCTGTTTTTT. It is translated as CASSLSVGELFF. Drawing the rest from reference TRBV11-2 and TRBJ2-2, the complete variable domain is EAGVAQSPRYKIIEKRQSVAFWCNPISGHATLYWYQQILGQGPKLLIQFQNNGVVDDSQLPKDRFSAERLKGVDSTLKIQPAKLEDSAVYLCASSLSVGELFFGEGSRLTVL.

The chain combines TRBV14 with TRBJ1-5, with a tentative D call TRBD1 (5 bases). Germline V CDR1 and CDR2: SGHDN, FVKESK. There are 13 residues in the CDR3. The V end was cut by 6 bases, the J end by 3 bases, with 9 bases between. The DNA of the CDR3 is TGTGCCAGCAGTCGACAGTACAATCAGCCCCAGCATTTT. Translation gives CASSRQYNQPQHF.

The V and J genes are TRBV7-3 and TRBJ2-5, with 8 bases fitting TRBD1. The CDR3 loop spans 15 amino acids. Unmatched junction bases numbered 10, after V lost 5 bases and J lost 5 bases. The germline gives CDR1 SGHTA, CDR2 FQGTGA. CDR3 region: CASSPGTGIRETQYF. The CDR3 nucleotides read TGTGCCAGCAGCCCCGGGACAGGTATCCGCGAGACCCAGTACTTC.

The chain has TRBV6-1 and TRBJ2-7; no firm D call. Germline CDR1 reads MNHNS; CDR2 reads SASEGT. The CDR3 runs to 13 residues. The ends were cut back, 3 bases at V and 1 base at J, with 7 bases in the middle. CDR3 residues: CASSDQDSYEQYF. The DNA of the CDR3 is TGTGCCAGCAGTGATCAGGATTCCTACGAGCAGTACTTC.

The chain couples TRBV28 to TRBJ1-2; 8 bases are a match to TRBD1. The trim removed 5 bases at V and 9 bases at J, leaving 8 bases unmatched. Germline assignment: CDR1 MDHEN and CDR2 SYDVKM. The CDR3 has 13 residues. The CDR3 is CASSIRGPGRYTF. The CDR3 DNA follows: TGTGCCAGCAGTATCAGGGGGCCCGGACGCTACACCTTC.

CDR3 bases: TGTGCCAGCAGCTTAGGACGGGGGTGGTGGAACACTGAAGCTTTCTTT. Translated, it gives CASSLGRGWWNTEAFF. The chain uses TRBV7-8 and TRBJ1-1; weak D call: TRBD1 (5 bases). Trimming took 1 base from V and 1 from J, leaving 13 bases between them. CDR3 length: 16 amino acids. Germline loops: CDR1 SGHVS, CDR2 FQNEAQ.

For the CDR3, the DNA is TGTGCCAGCAGTGAAGACGGGACAGGGGGCTACGAGCAGTACTTC. This encodes CASSEDGTGGYEQYF. The V call is TRBV2, the J call TRBJ2-7, with 11 bases identical to TRBD1. The CDR3 has 15 residues. Germline-derived CDR1 and CDR2 are SNHLY and FYNNEI. V was clipped by 1 base and J by 3 bases; unmatched bases: 2.

The chain joins TRBV7-2 to TRBJ1-2, with 7 bases matching TRBD1. The CDR3 consists of 15 residues. CDR1 and CDR2 from the germline V gene are SGHTA and FQGNSA. V shed 2 bases, J shed 5 bases, and the junction held 8 bases outside the gene matches. The CDR3 here is CASSLSPGQSYGYTF. The CDR3 bases are TGTGCCAGCAGCTTATCACCGGGACAGTCTTATGGCTACACCTTC.

The CDR3 nucleotides read TGTGCCAGCAGCCCCAATCTTGAGGGTAACGCCCGCGGCTACACCTTC. Protein sequence: CASSPNLEGNARGYTF. V gene TRBV3-1 (or the pseudogene TRBV3-2) combines with J gene TRBJ1-2; D is unresolved. The CDR3 sequence is 16 residues long. Germline CDR1 reads LGHDT; CDR2 reads YNNKEL (reference sequence). Trimming pared 4 bases from V and 8 bases from J, leaving 23 bases between.